The sequence of this T cell receptor beta chain was determined in a study of CD8+ T cells in alopecia areata. V shed 1 base and J shed 8 bases, with 16 bases lying between them. The length of the CDR3 is 15 residues. Germline CDR1 and CDR2: SNHLY and FYNNEI. Following RNA extraction, reverse transcription yielded cDNA that acted as the sequencing template. Profiling relied on immunoSEQ multiplex PCR, and the TCRdb table lists in-frame clones only, not all of them. Here the sample spans 150,000 to 250,000 clones, 58% being singletons. The treatment here: oral pan-JAK inhibitor, 5-10 mg twice daily. The sample here was CD4+ T cells sorted from blood, taken at week 24, from a patient treated with tofacitinib. The sequence derives from a human donor with alopecia areata. J is TRBJ2-3 and V is TRBV2; possibly TRBD1 for D (6 bases). CDR3 DNA sequence: TGTGCCAGCAGTGAAGGACAGGCAAGATCATTTACGCAGTATTTT. Translating gives CASSEGQARSFTQYF.